The 13 T cell receptor beta chains listed next were all sequenced from one sample in a study of OX40 agonist ivuxolimab in advanced cancers. This table comes from immunoSEQ multiplex PCR, and its TCRdb copy is limited to in-frame clones, with some not included. The sample contains about 49,000 clones, around 85% of which appear only once. Sequences were derived from CD4+ or CD8+ T cells sorted from blood, sampled in a trial of the OX40 agonist ivuxolimab. These receptors all come from an adult with an advanced solid tumor such as melanoma, head and neck, liver or kidney cancer.

The chain is built from TRBV12-5 and TRBJ1-1; D gene uncertain. CDR3 length: 11 residues. V was trimmed by 3 bases and J by 7 bases, leaving 6 bases between them. Germline-derived CDR1 and CDR2 are LGHNT and FRNRAP. This CDR3 is CASGFRGEAFF. The CDR3 nucleotides are TGTGCTAGTGGTTTCCGGGGTGAAGCTTTCTTT.

The chain recombines TRBV5-4 with TRBJ2-3; perhaps TRBD1 as D (5 bases). CDR1 is SGHNT, CDR2 YYREEE, per germline (reference sequence). V lost 4 bases to trimming and J lost 6 bases, with 12 bases between them. This CDR3 has 13 residues. The CDR3: CASSGAVTDTQYF. The DNA for the CDR3 is TGTGCCAGCAGCGGGGCCGTAACGGATACGCAGTATTTT.

This clone was seen only once. The CDR3 sequence: CASNKRGGEETQYF. CDR3 coding DNA: TGTGCCAGCAATAAGCGGGGGGGGGAAGAGACCCAGTACTTC. The J gene is TRBJ2-5, the V gene TRBV27; 10 bases map to TRBD2. CDR1 is MNHEY, CDR2 SMNVEV, per germline (reference sequence). The CDR3 totals 14 residues. The junction had 5 bases not matched to a gene; V was cut back by 7 bases and J by 3 bases.

The rearrangement joins TRBV7-6 to TRBJ2-2, with D perhaps TRBD2 (5 bases). Germline lookup yields CDR1 SGHVS and CDR2 FNYEAQ. Trimming stripped 1 base from V and 3 bases from J, with 12 bases between. This CDR3 has 16 amino acids. The CDR3 nucleotides read TGTGCCAGCAGCTTAGTAGAAGGGCGGGACACCGGGGAGCTGTTTTTT. Amino acid sequence: CASSLVEGRDTGELFF.

The CDR3 bases are TGTGCCAGCAGCGTCGGACGGTTGAACACCGGGGAGCTGTTTTTT. This gives the protein CASSVGRLNTGELFF. V is TRBV9 and J is TRBJ2-2; D not certain. CDR1 is SGDLS and CDR2 is YYNGEE in the germline V gene. The CDR3 consists of 15 residues. Trimming shortened V by 2 bases and J by 1 base, and 9 bases separated the two germline ends.

This chain connects TRBV9 to TRBJ1-3; the D is unclear. The CDR3 loop spans 13 amino acids. Germline-derived CDR1 and CDR2 are SGDLS and YYNGEE. V lost 0 bases, J lost 6 bases, and 7 bases lay in between. The CDR3 region is CASSVAGENTIYF. The CDR3 bases are TGTGCCAGCAGCGTAGCTGGGGAAAACACCATATATTTT.

This sequence joins TRBV5-1 and TRBJ1-2; no clear D. V was cut by 0 bases and J by 0 bases, with 15 bases left in between. The CDR3 length is 17 residues. Germline values: CDR1 SGHRS, CDR2 YFSETQ. As DNA, the CDR3 is TGCGCCAGCAGCTTGGCTATCCCGGGTTTCTCTAACTATGGCTACACCTTC. Protein product: CASSLAIPGFSNYGYTF.

The CDR3 spells CASSEPEDVLGADTQYF. CDR3 nucleotides: TGTGCCAGCAGTGAACCGGAAGATGTATTAGGGGCAGATACGCAGTATTTT. This sequence joins TRBV6-1 and TRBJ2-3, with D possibly being TRBD1 (5 bases). Trimming removed 2 bases from V and 4 bases from J, with 19 bases in between. Germline CDR1 MNHNS, CDR2 SASEGT. The CDR3 spans 17 residues.

This chain links TRBV7-9 with TRBJ2-2, with 12 positions matching TRBD1. The V and J ends lost 8 bases and 2 bases, in that order; junction bases with no gene match: 9. CDR1 and CDR2 from the germline V gene are SEHNR and FQNEAQ (reference sequence). This CDR3 comprises 17 residues. In DNA form, the CDR3 reads TGTGCCAGCGACCCGGGACAGGGGGCGGGAAACACCGGGGAGCTGTTTTTT. As protein: CASDPGQGAGNTGELFF.

This chain uses TRBV9 with TRBJ1-4; the D gene is possibly TRBD1 (5 bases). V gave up 8 bases and J gave up 1 base, with 9 bases separating them. This CDR3 region has 13 residues. Germline lookup yields CDR1 SGDLS and CDR2 YYNGEE. The CDR3 loop is CASARGTNEKLFF. In nucleotides, the CDR3 is TGTGCCAGTGCTAGGGGAACTAATGAAAAACTGTTTTTT.

The gene calls are TRBV14 and TRBJ1-2, with a possible D match to TRBD1 (5 bases). CDR1 and CDR2 (germline): SGHDN, FVKESK. CDR3 length: 14 amino acids. The V gene lost 0 bases and the J gene lost 3 bases, with 8 bases spanning the gap. CDR3 sequence: CASSQDGTDYGYTF. In DNA, the CDR3 is TGTGCCAGCAGCCAAGATGGGACGGACTATGGCTACACCTTC.

The chain has TRBV6-5 and TRBJ2-2, with 7 nucleotides matching TRBD2. The germline gives CDR1 MNHEY, CDR2 SVGAGI. The CDR3 contains 15 residues. With 4 bases clipped from V and 5 bases from J, the junction kept 7 bases outside the gene matches. CDR3 residues: CASSSMGGGTGELFF. CDR3 DNA sequence: TGTGCCAGCAGTTCCATGGGGGGAGGGACCGGGGAGCTGTTTTTT.

The V call is TRBV6-5, the J call TRBJ2-1, with D perhaps TRBD2 (6 bases). The CDR3 is 15 amino acids. The V gene's germline CDR1 is MNHEY and CDR2 SVGAGI. V dropped 6 bases and J dropped 7 bases, with 19 bases sitting between them. The CDR3 bases are TGTGCCAGCAGGCCGACTAGTTTTGGTTCGAATGAGCAGTTCTTC. The encoded protein is CASRPTSFGSNEQFF.